This is a list of T cell receptor beta chains from one sample in a study of neurological immune-mediated disorders. Each CDR3 protein gets one entry after TCRdb re-called the 5' RACE reads with MiXCR. The sample carries 30,000 or so distinct CDR3 sequences, about 12% recorded once. Sequenced input: PBMCs. The receptors derive from a man aged 55 to 70 in good health. CDR3s include the opening cysteine and the closing phenylalanine or tryptophan. The order of the fields is V gene, D gene, clone size, J gene, CDR3 protein, CDR3 DNA. D genes are given only for firm matches. Rows may omit the clone size; those that give it use once, few, many or a size class.

TRBV9	.	many	TRBJ2-6	CASSVSANVLTF	TGTGCCAGCAGCGTTTCAGCCAACGTCCTGACTTTC
TRBV20-1	TRBD2	many	TRBJ2-7	CSGASGMSYSYEQYF	TGCAGCGGGGCTAGCGGGATGTCGTACTCCTACGAGCAGTACTTC
TRBV6-6	.	.	TRBJ1-4	CASSASRAANEKLFF	TGTGCCAGCAGTGCGAGCAGGGCGGCTAATGAAAAACTGTTTTTT
TRBV27	TRBD2	many	TRBJ2-4	CASSRMGVGGVIQYF	TGTGCCAGCAGCCGTATGGGGGTGGGGGGGGTCATTCAGTACTTC
TRBV20-1	TRBD2	many	TRBJ2-7	CSALKGLAGALEQYF	TGCAGTGCCCTAAAGGGACTAGCGGGGGCCCTGGAGCAGTACTTC
TRBV9	.	many	TRBJ1-4	CASSPQPGSNEKLFF	TGTGCCAGCAGCCCCCAGCCCGGGAGCAATGAAAAACTGTTTTTT
TRBV20-1	TRBD1	many	TRBJ2-7	CSAREPGQSYEQYF	TGCAGTGCTAGAGAGCCGGGACAGTCCTACGAGCAGTACTTC
TRBV6-2/TRBV6-3	.	many	TRBJ1-1	CASSFEVNTEAFF	TGTGCCAGCAGTTTCGAGGTGAACACTGAAGCTTTCTTT
TRBV20-1	TRBD1	many	TRBJ2-7	CSAFRDRGLSYEQYF	TGCAGTGCTTTCCGGGACAGGGGTTTATCCTACGAGCAGTACTTC
TRBV5-1	.	many	TRBJ2-4	CASSTSGPTVDIQYF	TGCGCCAGCAGCACCTCCGGGCCTACGGTGGACATTCAGTACTTC
TRBV7-2	.	many	TRBJ2-3	CASSLGYSPDTQYF	TGTGCCAGCAGCTTGGGGTACTCACCAGATACGCAGTATTTT
TRBV5-6	.	many	TRBJ2-2	CASSPEGGRGTGELFF	TGTGCCAGCAGCCCAGAGGGGGGCAGGGGCACCGGGGAGCTGTTTTTT
TRBV12-3/TRBV12-4	.	many	TRBJ1-2	CASSLGSSGRF	TGTGCCAGCAGTTTAGGCTCGTCGGGGCGCTTC
TRBV12-3/TRBV12-4	.	many	TRBJ2-3	CASNLGGADTQYF	TGTGCCAGCAATCTCGGAGGGGCAGATACGCAGTATTTT
TRBV25-1	.	many	TRBJ2-4	CASSDRDEDIQYF	TGTGCCAGCAGTGATCGGGATGAGGACATTCAGTACTTC
TRBV7-9	TRBD1	few	TRBJ2-3	CASSHLTGRGADTQYF	TGTGCCAGCAGTCATTTGACAGGGCGAGGCGCAGATACGCAGTATTTT
TRBV5-1	.	many	TRBJ2-7	CASSMTVGIPGEQYF	TGCGCCAGCAGTATGACAGTCGGGATCCCGGGGGAGCAGTACTTC
TRBV5-1	.	medium-sized	TRBJ2-2	CASRFNPNTGELFF	TGCGCCAGCAGGTTTAACCCGAACACCGGGGAGCTGTTTTTT
TRBV7-9	.	.	TRBJ1-1	CASSPLPPNTEAFF	TGTGCCAGCAGCCCCCTTCCCCCGAACACTGAAGCTTTCTTT
TRBV7-9	.	many	TRBJ1-2	CASSTMGGPYGYTF	TGTGCCAGCAGCACTATGGGGGGGCCCTATGGCTACACCTTC
TRBV6-5	TRBD1	few	TRBJ2-5	CASSYDRGLLEETQYF	TGTGCCAGCAGTTACGACAGGGGGCTACTTGAAGAGACCCAGTACTTC
TRBV4-3	.	many	TRBJ1-2	CASSQPGGGQGNYGYTF	TGCGCCAGCAGCCAACCTGGGGGGGGTCAGGGGAACTATGGCTACACCTTC
TRBV6-5	.	many	TRBJ2-7	CASSIPGLDEQYF	TGTGCCAGCAGTATACCAGGGTTGGACGAGCAGTACTTC
TRBV7-2	.	many	TRBJ2-7	CASRLNEQYF	TGTGCCAGTAGACTCAACGAGCAGTACTTC